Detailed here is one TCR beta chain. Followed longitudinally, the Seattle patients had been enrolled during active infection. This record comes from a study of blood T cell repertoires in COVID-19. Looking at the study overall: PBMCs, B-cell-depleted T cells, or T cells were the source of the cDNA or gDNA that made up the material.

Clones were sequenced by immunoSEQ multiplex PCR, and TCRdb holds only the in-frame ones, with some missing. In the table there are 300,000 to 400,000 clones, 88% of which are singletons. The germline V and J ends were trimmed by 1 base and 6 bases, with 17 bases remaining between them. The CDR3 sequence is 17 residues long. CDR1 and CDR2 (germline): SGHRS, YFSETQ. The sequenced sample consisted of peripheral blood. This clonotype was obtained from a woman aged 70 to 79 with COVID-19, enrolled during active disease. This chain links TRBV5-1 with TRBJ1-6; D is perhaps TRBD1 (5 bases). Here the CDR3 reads CASSLIAGLGANSPLHF. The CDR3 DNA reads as TGCGCCAGCAGCTTGATTGCAGGCCTTGGGGCTAATTCACCCCTCCACTTT.